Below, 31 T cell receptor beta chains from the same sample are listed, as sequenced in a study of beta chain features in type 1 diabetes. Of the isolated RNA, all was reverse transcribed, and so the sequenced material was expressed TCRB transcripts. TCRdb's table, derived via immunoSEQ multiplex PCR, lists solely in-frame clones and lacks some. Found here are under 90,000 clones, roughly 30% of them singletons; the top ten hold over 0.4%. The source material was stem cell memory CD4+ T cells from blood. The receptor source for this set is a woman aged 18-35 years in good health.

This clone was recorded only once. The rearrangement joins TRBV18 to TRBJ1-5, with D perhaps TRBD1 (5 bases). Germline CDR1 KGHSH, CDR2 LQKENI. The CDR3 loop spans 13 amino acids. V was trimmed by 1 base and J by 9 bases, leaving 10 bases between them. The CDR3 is CASSPLQGWPQHF. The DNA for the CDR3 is TGTGCCAGCTCACCACTTCAGGGCTGGCCCCAGCATTTT.

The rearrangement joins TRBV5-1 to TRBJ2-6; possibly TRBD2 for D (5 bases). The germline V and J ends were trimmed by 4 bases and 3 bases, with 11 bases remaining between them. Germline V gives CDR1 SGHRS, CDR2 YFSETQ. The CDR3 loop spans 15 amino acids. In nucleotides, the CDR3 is TGCGCCAGCAGCGCCAACGGGGATGGGGCCAACGTCCTGACTTTC. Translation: CASSANGDGANVLTF.

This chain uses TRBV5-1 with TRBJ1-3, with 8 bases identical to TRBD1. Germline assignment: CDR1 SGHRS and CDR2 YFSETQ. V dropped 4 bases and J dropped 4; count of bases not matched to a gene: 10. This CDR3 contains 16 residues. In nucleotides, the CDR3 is TGCGCCAGCAGCCGGGACAGGAGGGTTCAGGGAAACACCATATATTTT. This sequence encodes CASSRDRRVQGNTIYF.

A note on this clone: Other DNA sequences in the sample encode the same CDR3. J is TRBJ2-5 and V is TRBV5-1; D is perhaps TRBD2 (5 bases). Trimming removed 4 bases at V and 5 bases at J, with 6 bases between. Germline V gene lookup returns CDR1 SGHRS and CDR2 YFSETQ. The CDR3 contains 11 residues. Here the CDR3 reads CASSPGETQYF. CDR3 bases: TGCGCCAGCAGCCCGGGGGAGACCCAGTACTTC. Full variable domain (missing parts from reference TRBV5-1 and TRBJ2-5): KAGVTQTPRYLIKTRGQQVTLSCSPISGHRSVSWYQQTPGQGLQFLFEYFSETQRNKGNFPGRFSGRQFSNSRSEMNVSTLELGDSALYLCASSPGETQYFGPGTRLLVL.

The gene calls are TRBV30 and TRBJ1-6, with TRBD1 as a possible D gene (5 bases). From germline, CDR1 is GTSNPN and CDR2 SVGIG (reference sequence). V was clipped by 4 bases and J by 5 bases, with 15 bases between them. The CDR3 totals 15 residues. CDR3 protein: CAWNKGAGDNSPLHF. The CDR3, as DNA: TGTGCCTGGAATAAAGGGGCTGGAGATAATTCACCCCTCCACTTT.

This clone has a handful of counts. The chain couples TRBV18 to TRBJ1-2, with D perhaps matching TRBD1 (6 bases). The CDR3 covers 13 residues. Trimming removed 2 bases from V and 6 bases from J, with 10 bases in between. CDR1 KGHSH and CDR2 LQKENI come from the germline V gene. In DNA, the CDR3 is TGTGCCAGCTCACCAACAGGGTGGGATGGCTACACCTTC. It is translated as CASSPTGWDGYTF.

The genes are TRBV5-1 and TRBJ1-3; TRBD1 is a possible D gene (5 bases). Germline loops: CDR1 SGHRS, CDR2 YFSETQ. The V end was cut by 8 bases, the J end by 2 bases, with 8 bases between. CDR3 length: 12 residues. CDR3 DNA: TGCGCCAGTCAGGGTCCTGGAAACACCATATATTTT. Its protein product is CASQGPGNTIYF.

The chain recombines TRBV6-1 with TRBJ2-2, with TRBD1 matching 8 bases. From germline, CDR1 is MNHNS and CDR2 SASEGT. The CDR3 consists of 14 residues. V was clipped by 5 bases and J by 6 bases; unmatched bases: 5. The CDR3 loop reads CASSTNRGAGELFF. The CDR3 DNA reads TGTGCCAGCAGTACAAACAGGGGGGCCGGGGAGCTGTTTTTT.

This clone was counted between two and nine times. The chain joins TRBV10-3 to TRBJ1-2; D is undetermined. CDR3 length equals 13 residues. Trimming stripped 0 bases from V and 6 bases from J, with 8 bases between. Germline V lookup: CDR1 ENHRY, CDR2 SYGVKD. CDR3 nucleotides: TGTGCCATCAGTGAGTCGATAGAGAATGGCTACACCTTC. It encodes CAISESIENGYTF.

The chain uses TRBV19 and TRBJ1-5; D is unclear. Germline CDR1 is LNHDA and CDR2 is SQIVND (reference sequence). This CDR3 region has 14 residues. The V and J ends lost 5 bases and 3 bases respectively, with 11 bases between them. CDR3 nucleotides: TGTGCCAGTAGTGACCGAGGATCCAATCAGCCCCAGCATTTT. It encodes CASSDRGSNQPQHF.

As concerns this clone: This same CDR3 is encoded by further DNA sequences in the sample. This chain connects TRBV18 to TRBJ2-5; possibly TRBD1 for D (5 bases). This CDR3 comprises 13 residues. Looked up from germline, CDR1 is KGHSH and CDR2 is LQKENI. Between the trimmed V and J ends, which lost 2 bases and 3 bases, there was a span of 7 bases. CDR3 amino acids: CASSPGREETQYF. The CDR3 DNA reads TGTGCCAGCTCACCAGGCAGGGAAGAGACCCAGTACTTC.

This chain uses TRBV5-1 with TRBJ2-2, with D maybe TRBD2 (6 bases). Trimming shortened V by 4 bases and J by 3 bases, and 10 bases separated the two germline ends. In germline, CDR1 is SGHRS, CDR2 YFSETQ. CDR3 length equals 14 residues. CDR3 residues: CASSRGTDTGELFF. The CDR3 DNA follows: TGCGCCAGCAGCCGGGGGACGGACACCGGGGAGCTGTTTTTT.

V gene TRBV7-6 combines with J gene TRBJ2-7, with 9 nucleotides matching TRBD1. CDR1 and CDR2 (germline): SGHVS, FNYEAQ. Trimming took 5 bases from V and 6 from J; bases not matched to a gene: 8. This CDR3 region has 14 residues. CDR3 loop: CASSPGTGIVEQYF. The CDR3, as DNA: TGTGCCAGCAGCCCCGGGACAGGGATTGTCGAGCAGTACTTC. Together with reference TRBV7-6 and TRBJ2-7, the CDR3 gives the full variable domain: GAGVSQSPRYKVTKRGQDVALRCDPISGHVSLYWYRQALGQGPEFLTYFNYEAQQDKSGLPNDRFSAERPEGSISTLTIQRTEQRDSAMYRCASSPGTGIVEQYFGPGTRLTVT.

CDR3 sequence reads: CASSLLRDNIYGYTF. CDR3 bases: TGTGCCAGCAGTTTACTCCGGGACAACATCTATGGCTACACCTTC. The genes are TRBV27 and TRBJ1-2, with D perhaps matching TRBD1 (6 bases). Trimming stripped 2 bases from V and 4 bases from J, with 14 bases between. This CDR3 spans 15 amino acids. Germline CDR1 and CDR2: MNHEY and SMNVEV (reference sequence).

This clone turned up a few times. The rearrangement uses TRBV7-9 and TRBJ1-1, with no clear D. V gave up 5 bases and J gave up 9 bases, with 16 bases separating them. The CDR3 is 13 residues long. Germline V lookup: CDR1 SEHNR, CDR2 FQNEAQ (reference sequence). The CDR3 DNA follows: TGTGCCAGCAGCCCCCCTCGGTCTTCTAAAGCTTTCTTT. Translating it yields CASSPPRSSKAFF.

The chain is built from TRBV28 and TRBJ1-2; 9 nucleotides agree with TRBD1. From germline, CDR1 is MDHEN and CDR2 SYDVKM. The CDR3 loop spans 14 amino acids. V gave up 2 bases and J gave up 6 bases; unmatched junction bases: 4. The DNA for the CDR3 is TGTGCCAGCAGTTTAGGGGGACAGGGCCATGGCTACACCTTC. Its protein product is CASSLGGQGHGYTF.

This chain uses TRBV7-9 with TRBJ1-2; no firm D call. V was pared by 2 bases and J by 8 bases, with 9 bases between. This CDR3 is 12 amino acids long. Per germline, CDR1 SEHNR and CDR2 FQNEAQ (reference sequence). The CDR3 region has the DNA TGTGCCAGCAGCTTATTCGGAGGAGGCTACACCTTC. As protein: CASSLFGGGYTF. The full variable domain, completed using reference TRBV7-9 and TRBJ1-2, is DTGVSQNPRHKITKRGQNVTFRCDPISEHNRLYWYRQTLGQGPEFLTYFQNEAQLEKSRLLSDRFSAERPKGSFSTLEIQRTEQGDSAMYLCASSLFGGGYTFGSGTRLTVV.

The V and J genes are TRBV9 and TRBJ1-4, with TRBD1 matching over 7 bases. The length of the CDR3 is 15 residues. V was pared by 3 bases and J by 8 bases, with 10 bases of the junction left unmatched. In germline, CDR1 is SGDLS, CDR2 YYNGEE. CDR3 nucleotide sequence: TGTGCCAGCAGCGCCGAAGGGGGCCTAAGAGAAAAACTGTTTTTT. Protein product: CASSAEGGLREKLFF.

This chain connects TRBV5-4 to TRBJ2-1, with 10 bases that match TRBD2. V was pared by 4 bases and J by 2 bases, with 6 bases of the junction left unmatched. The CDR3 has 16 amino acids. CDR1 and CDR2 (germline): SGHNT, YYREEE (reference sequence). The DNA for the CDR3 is TGTGCCAGCAGCAAAACTAGCGGGATTGCCTACAATGAGCAGTTCTTC. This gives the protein CASSKTSGIAYNEQFF. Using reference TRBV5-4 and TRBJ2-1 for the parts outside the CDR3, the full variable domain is ETGVTQSPTHLIKTRGQQVTLRCSSQSGHNTVSWYQQALGQGPQFIFQYYREEENGRGNFPPRFSGLQFPNYSSELNVNALELDDSALYLCASSKTSGIAYNEQFFGPGTRLTVL.

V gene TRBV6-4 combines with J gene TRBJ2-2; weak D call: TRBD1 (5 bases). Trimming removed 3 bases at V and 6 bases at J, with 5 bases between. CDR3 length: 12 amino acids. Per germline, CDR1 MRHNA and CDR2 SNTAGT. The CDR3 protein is CASSEGAGELFF. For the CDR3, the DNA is TGTGCCAGCAGTGAAGGGGCCGGGGAGCTGTTTTTT.

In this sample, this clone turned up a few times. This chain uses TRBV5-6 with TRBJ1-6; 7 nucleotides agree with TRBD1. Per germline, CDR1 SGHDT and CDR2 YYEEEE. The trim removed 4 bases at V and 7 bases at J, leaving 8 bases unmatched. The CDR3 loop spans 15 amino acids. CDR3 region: CASSDRQGVNSPLHF. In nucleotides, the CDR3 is TGTGCCAGCAGCGATCGACAGGGAGTAAATTCACCCCTCCACTTT.

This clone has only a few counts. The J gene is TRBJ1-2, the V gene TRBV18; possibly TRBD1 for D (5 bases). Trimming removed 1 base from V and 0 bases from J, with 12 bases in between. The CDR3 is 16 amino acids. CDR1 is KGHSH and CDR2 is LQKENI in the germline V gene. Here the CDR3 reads CASSPRDYSANYGYTF. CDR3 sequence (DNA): TGTGCCAGCTCACCACGGGACTATTCCGCTAACTATGGCTACACCTTC.

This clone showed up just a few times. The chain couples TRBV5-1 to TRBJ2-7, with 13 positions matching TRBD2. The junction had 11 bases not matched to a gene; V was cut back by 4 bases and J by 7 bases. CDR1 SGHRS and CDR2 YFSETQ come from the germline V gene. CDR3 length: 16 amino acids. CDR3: CASSVALAGGPGEQYF. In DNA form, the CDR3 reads TGCGCCAGCAGCGTTGCACTAGCGGGAGGGCCCGGGGAGCAGTACTTC.

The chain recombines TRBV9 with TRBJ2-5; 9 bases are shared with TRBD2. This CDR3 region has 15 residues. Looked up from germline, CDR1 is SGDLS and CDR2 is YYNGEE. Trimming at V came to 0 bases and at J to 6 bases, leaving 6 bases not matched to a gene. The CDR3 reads CASSVGGSGRKTQYF. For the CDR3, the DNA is TGTGCCAGCAGCGTAGGGGGTAGCGGGAGAAAGACCCAGTACTTC.

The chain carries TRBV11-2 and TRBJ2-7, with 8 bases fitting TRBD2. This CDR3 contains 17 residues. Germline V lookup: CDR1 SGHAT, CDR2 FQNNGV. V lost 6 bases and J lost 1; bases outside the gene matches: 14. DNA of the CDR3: TGTGCCAGCAGTCCCTCCTCAAGCGGGAGAACGTCCTACGAGCAGTACTTC. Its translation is CASSPSSSGRTSYEQYF. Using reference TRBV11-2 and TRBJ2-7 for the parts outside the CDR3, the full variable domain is EAGVAQSPRYKIIEKRQSVAFWCNPISGHATLYWYQQILGQGPKLLIQFQNNGVVDDSQLPKDRFSAERLKGVDSTLKIQPAKLEDSAVYLCASSPSSSGRTSYEQYFGPGTRLTVT.

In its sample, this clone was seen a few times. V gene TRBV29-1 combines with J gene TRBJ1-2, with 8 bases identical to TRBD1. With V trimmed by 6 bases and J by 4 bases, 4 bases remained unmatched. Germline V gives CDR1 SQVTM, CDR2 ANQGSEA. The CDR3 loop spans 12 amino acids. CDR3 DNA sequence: TGCAGCGTGGCGCAGGGGGCCTATGGCTACACCTTC. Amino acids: CSVAQGAYGYTF. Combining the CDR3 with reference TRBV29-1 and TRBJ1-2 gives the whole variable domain SAVISQKPSRDICQRGTSLTIQCQVDSQVTMMFWYRQQPGQSLTLIATANQGSEATYESGFVIDKFPISRPNLTFSTLTVSNMSPEDSSIYLCSVAQGAYGYTFGSGTRLTVV.

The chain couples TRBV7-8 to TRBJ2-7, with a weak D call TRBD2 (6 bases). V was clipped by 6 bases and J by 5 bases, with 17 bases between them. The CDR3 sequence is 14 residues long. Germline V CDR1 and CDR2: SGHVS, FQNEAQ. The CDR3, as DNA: TGTGCCAGCAGTATCGAACTAGCTGGCCACGAGCAGTACTTC. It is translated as CASSIELAGHEQYF.

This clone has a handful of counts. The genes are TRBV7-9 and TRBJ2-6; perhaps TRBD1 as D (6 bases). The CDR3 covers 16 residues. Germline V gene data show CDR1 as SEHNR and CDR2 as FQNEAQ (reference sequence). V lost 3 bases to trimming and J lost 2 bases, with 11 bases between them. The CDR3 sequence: CASSFATGTGANVLTF. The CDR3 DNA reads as TGTGCCAGCAGCTTCGCAACAGGGACTGGGGCCAACGTCCTGACTTTC.

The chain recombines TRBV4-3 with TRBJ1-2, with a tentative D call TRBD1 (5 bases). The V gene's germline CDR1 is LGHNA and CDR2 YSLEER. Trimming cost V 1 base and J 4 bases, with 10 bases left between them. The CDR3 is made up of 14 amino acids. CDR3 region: CASSQGRGSYGYTF. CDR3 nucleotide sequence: TGCGCCAGCAGCCAAGGTAGGGGATCCTATGGCTACACCTTC.

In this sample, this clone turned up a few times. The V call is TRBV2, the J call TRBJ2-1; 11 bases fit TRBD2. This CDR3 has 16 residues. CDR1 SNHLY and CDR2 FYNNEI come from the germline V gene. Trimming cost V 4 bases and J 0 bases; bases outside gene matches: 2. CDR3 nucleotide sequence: TGTGCCAGCAGTGTCCTAGCGGGGGGCTCCTACAATGAGCAGTTCTTC. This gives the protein CASSVLAGGSYNEQFF.

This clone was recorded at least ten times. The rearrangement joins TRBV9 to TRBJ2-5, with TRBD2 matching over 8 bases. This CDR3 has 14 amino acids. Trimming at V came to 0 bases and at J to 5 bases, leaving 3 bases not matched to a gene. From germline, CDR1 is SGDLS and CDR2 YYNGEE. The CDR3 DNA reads TGTGCCAGCAGCGTAGCTCCTAGCGGGGAGACCCAGTACTTC. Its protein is CASSVAPSGETQYF.